Described below is a single T cell receptor beta chain sequence and its context. What it binds is not known. This entry is derived from a study of cytomegalovirus exposure and HLA in healthy donors. PCR primers comprised 60 Vbeta and 13 Jbeta primers. Sequenced by immunoSEQ multiplex PCR; TCRdb stores in-frame clones only, minus some. The repertoire has over 150,000 clones, about 82% of them found once; the top ten carry 1%. Points from the study as a whole: Researchers reported in a later analysis that a missense DCLRE1C variant was tied to TCR beta V- and J-gene trimming. High sensitivity and specificity were reportedly achieved when the classifier diagnosed cytomegalovirus status. TCR sequences were mostly rare, though some public TCRs occurred in many donors.

Germline CDR1 reads SGHNT; CDR2 reads YYREEE (reference sequence). This CDR3 spans 16 amino acids. V shed 0 bases and J shed 0 bases, with 7 bases lying between them. This TCR was recovered from a woman between 45 and 65 years old in good health and CMV-seropositive. Sequenced: PBMCs. The chain employs TRBV5-4 and TRBJ2-6, with no clear D. The CDR3 bases are TGTGCCAGCAGCTTGGGGCCCGACTCTGGGGCCAACGTCCTGACTTTC. The encoded protein is CASSLGPDSGANVLTF.